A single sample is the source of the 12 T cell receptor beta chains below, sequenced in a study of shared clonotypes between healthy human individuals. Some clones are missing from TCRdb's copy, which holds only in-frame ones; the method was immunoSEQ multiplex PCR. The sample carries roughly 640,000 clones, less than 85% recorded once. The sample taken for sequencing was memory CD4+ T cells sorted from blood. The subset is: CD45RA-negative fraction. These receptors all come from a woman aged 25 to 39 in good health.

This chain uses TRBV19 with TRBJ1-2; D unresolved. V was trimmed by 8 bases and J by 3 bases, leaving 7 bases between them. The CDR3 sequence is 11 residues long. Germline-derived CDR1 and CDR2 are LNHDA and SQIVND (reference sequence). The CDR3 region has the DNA TGTGCCAGTTTTCATTACTATGGCTACACCTTC. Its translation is CASFHYYGYTF. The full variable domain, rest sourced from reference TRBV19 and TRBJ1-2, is DGGITQSPKYLFRKEGQNVTLSCEQNLNHDAMYWYRQDPGQGLRLIYYSQIVNDFQKGDIAEGYSVSREKKESFPLTVTSAQKNPTAFYLCASFHYYGYTFGSGTRLTVV.

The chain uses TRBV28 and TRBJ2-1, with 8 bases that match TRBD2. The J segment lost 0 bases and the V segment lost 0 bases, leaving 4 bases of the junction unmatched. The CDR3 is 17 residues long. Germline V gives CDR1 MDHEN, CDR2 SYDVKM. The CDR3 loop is CASSLCPSGSSYNEQFF. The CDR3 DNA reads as TGTGCCAGCAGTTTATGCCCCAGCGGGAGCTCCTACAATGAGCAGTTCTTC.

CDR3 sequence: CATASGRAGEETQYF. CDR3 DNA sequence: TGTGCCACCGCTAGCGGGAGGGCGGGGGAAGAGACCCAGTACTTC. The chain carries TRBV19 and TRBJ2-5; TRBD2 aligns across 12 bases. Germline values: CDR1 LNHDA, CDR2 SQIVND (reference sequence). The CDR3 has 15 residues. Trimming took 10 bases from V and 3 from J; bases not matched to a gene: 9.

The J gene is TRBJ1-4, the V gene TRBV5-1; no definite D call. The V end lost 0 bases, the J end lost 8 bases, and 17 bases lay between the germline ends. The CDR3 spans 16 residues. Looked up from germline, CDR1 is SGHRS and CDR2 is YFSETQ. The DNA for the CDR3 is TGCGCCAGCAGCTTGGCCCAGGCCCCAGGATACGAAAAACTGTTTTTT. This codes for CASSLAQAPGYEKLFF.

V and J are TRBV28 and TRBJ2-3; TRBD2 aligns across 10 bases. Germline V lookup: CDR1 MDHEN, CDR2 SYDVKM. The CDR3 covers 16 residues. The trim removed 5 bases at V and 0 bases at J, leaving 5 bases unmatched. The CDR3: CASSDSGRRSTDTQYF. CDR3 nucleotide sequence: TGTGCCAGCAGTGATAGCGGGAGGAGGAGCACAGATACGCAGTATTTT.

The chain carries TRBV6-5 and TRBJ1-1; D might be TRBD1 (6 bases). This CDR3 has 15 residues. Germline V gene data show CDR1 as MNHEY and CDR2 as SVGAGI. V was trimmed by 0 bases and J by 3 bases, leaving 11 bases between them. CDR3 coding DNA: TGTGCCAGCAGTTACTCGTACAGGGTAGACACTGAAGCTTTCTTT. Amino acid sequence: CASSYSYRVDTEAFF.

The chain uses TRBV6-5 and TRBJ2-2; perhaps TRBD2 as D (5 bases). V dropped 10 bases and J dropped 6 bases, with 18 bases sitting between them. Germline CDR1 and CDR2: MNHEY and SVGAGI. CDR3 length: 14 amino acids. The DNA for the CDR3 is TGTGCCACAAAGCGGATCGACCTTTCCGGGGAGCTGTTTTTT. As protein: CATKRIDLSGELFF.

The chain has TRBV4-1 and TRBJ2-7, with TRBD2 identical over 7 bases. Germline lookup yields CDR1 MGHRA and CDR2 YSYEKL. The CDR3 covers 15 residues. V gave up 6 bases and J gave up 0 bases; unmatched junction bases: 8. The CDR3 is CASRPTWEGSYEQYF. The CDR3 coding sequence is TGCGCCAGCAGACCTACGTGGGAGGGCTCCTACGAGCAGTACTTC.

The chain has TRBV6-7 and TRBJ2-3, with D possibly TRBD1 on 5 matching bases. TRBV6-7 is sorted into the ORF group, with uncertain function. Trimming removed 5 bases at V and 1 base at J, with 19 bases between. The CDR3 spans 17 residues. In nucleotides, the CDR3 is TGTGCCAGCAGTCCTCGACAGAGAAGACCATGCACAGATACGCAGTATTTT. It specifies CASSPRQRRPCTDTQYF.

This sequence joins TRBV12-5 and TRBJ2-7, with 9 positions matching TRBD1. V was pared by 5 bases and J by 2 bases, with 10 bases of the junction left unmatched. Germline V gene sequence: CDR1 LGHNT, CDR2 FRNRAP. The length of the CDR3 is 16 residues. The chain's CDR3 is CASGHKLRDRAYEQYF. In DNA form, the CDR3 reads TGTGCTAGTGGTCACAAACTACGGGACAGGGCCTACGAGCAGTACTTC.

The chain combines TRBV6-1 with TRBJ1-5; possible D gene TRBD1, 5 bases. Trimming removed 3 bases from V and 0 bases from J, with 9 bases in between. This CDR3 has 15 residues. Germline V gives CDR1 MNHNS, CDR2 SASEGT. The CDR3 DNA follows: TGTGCCAGCAGTGAGCAAGGGGTTAGCAATCAGCCCCAGCATTTT. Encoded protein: CASSEQGVSNQPQHF.

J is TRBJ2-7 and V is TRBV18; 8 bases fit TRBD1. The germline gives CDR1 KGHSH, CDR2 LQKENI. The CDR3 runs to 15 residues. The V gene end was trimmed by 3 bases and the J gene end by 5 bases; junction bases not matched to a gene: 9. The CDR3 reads CASSPTMDRDHEQYF. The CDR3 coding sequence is TGTGCCAGCTCACCCACGATGGACAGGGACCACGAGCAGTACTTC.